The clone carrying this T cell receptor (beta chain) was picked up one time. The sample's treatment: preoperative locoregional IRX-2 cytokine immunotherapy. Preoperative locoregional IRX-2 cytokine immunotherapy was tested in the phase Ib source study. The data originate from a study of preoperative IRX-2 immunotherapy in early breast cancer. Per the germline V gene, CDR1 is MNHGY and CDR2 is SAAAGT. The V gene lost 10 bases and the J gene lost 4 bases, with 13 bases spanning the gap. The CDR3 consists of 12 residues. The protocol was immunoSEQ multiplex PCR, while the TCRdb copy is restricted to in-frame clones and leaves out a portion. The profile shows more than 35,000 clones, roughly 80% of them singletons.

The chain couples TRBV6-8 to TRBJ1-2, with D perhaps matching TRBD1 (5 bases). Sequenced here: tumor tissue, sampled after IRX-2 immunotherapy. This receptor was identified in a human donor with breast cancer. The CDR3 loop is CAISRGVYGYTF. CDR3 coding DNA: TGTGCCATCTCGAGGGGAGTCTATGGCTACACCTTC.